Ten or more counts support the clone carrying this T cell receptor (beta chain). Primers targeting TRAV and TRBV primed first-strand cDNA, covering alpha and beta chains. TCRs were put through 20 PCR cycles of amplification with Phusion. A constant-region primer and the V-primer adapter served as the primer pair. mRNA isolates were amplified via in vitro transcription. A single record per CDR3 protein comes from TCRdb applying MiXCR to the reads. Seen here are approximately 90,000 distinct CDR3 sequences, 15% to 20% observed once, and the top ten hold roughly 2.8%. Specified time point: before trial treatment. The treatment that donors received included nivolumab, ipilimumab, aspirin, low-dose cyclophosphamide and low-dose radiotherapy. The sample comes from a study of low-dose radiotherapy and immunotherapy resistance in tumors. Study summary: On an every-two-weeks schedule, patients received intravenous nivolumab 240 mg, along with ipilimumab 1 mg/kg every six weeks. It was every two weeks, one day before radiation and immunotherapy, that intravenous cyclophosphamide 200 mg/m2 was given.

V lost 6 bases and J 4 bases, leaving 17 bases between the germline ends. This CDR3 has 15 amino acids. Germline CDR1 is SNHLY and CDR2 is FYNNEI. The chain has TRBV2 and TRBJ2-3; no reliable D call. Sequencing used PBMCs, obtained before treatment. This TCR derives from a male donor with prostate cancer. The CDR3 coding sequence is TGTGCCAGCAGGGAGACAACCTCGATAGCAGATACGCAGTATTTT. Amino acid sequence: CASRETTSIADTQYF.